This T cell receptor (beta chain) was identified during a study of beta chain features in type 1 diabetes (dated by TCRdb to between 2018 and 2020). In the study overall: Patients and healthy donors did not differ in mean age, gender distribution, total cell number or subset yield. A total of about 100,000,000 sorted cells were examined across all samples, and RNA yield correlated strongly with the number of cells per subset. In the study, TCRB repertoires of sorted circulating CD4+ T cell subsets from recently diagnosed type 1 diabetes patients were compared with those of matched healthy donors. Naive and central memory subsets were obtained from all 30 or so donors, but regulatory and stem cell-like memory subsets were isolated from only 8 patients and roughly eight healthy donors. Points the paper makes about the study in general: Shorter templates might be favored by PCR, yet because patient and control samples were amplified and corrected together, any such skew would affect both groups equally. A moderate but significant shortening of TCRB CDR3 length was observed in type 1 diabetes patients in all four CD4+ subsets. HLA sub-analyses involved small numbers of individuals, so any influence of HLA type on TCRB rearrangement remained unresolved. Naive, central memory and regulatory TCRB repertoires appeared more similar among patients than among healthy donors. Fewer insertions and more nucleotide deletions at VDJ recombination sites were observed in patients with type 1 diabetes, implying thymic rearrangement abnormalities. Because cDNA was sequenced instead of genomic DNA, highly expressing activated cells could be over-represented, though the groups showed no difference in activation or CD3 levels.

Each donor gave one peripheral blood draw, averaging roughly 120 mL, which was collected into heparinised tubes. A BD FACSAria II was used to sort naive, central memory, regulatory and stem cell-like memory CD4+ T cells with a panel that included CD45RO, CCR7, CD25, CD127, CD95 and CD27. Purity was above 95% for every sorted population. PBMCs were separated immediately by Lymphoprep density gradient centrifugation and were stained directly, without being cultured. So that batch effects would be minimized, each experiment stained and sorted samples in pairs, pairing one healthy donor with one patient. The entire amount of isolated RNA was reverse transcribed using the High Capacity cDNA Reverse Transcription Kit, so the sequenced TCRB transcripts were expressed ones. Naive, central memory and regulatory T cell samples underwent deep immunoSEQ sequencing, averaging about 3.3 million total reads per sample. Sorted cells were lysed in RLT buffer and RNA was extracted with DNase-treated RNeasy Micro or Mini kits, depending on cell number. Each cell subset was processed separately to prevent cross-contamination, with patient and healthy donor samples processed together. The immunoSEQ multiplex PCR was used to amplify TCRB sequences from cDNA, generating 87-bp fragments that spanned the CDR3 region. The amplicons were sequenced using the Illumina HiSeq platform. As for the original processing: Synthetic template baselines were used to correct PCR bias computationally, reads within Hamming distance 2 were collapsed, and singletons that could not be merged were discarded. Reads were aligned to IMGT to assign V, D and J genes, CDR3 length, and insertions or deletions at six rearrangement sites. Within each subset, clonotype counts were normalized to the number of sorted cells before true diversity and Gini coefficients were calculated with the tcR R package. Repertoire sharing was quantified using the overlap coefficient calculated on TCRB nucleotide sequences. TCRdb limited this immuneACCESS table to in-frame rearrangements with V and J called. A share of clones is missing; checked studies link under half to unresolved V genes, and the rest is unexplained. The DNA was the basis for D and trimming; V, J and clone size are from that table. This sample has some 240,000 clones in its table, and approximately 11% of those were observed once. Less than 1.5% of the sample rests with the top ten.

Per the germline V gene, MGHRA is the CDR1 and YSYEKL is the CDR2. The CDR3, cysteine through phenylalanine, is 17 amino acids long. The retained sequence is limited to the CDR3, 51 bases, with the frame set at the first base. V is cut by 1 base and J by 6 bases, and the space between the germline ends is 19 bases. On this clone: Its specific antigen is unknown. No qualities accompany the bases; no much larger clone lies one base away.

The sequence is built from TRBV4-1 and TRBJ2-1; the D gene assignment is ambiguous. The sequence derives from a young man in good health. Sequences were obtained from central memory CD4+ T cells from blood. At the DNA level, the sequence is TGCGCCAGCAGCCAAGGATTGGTCGGGCCGAGTTCCAATGAGCAGTTCTTC. It translates to CASSQGLVGPSSNEQFF.